This TCR beta chain was sequenced for a study of blood T cell repertoires in COVID-19. As for the study in general: In each case, the material was cDNA or gDNA derived from T cells, B-cell-depleted T cells, or PBMCs.

The germline V gene has CDR1 MNHNY and CDR2 SVGAGI (reference sequence). Germline trimming cut 6 bases from V and 1 base from J; bases unmatched to any gene: 8. The CDR3 sequence is 15 residues long. Source study methods: Amplification from reference gene primers served as the basis for estimated nucleated cell counts. This table comes from immunoSEQ multiplex PCR, and its TCRdb copy is limited to in-frame clones, with some not included. For V, J and clone size, that table is used; D and trimming come from the DNA. The repertoire holds 65,000 to 85,000 clones, with roughly nine tenths as singletons. The chain is built from TRBV6-6 and TRBJ1-1; 7 bases map to TRBD1. The sequence came from a man in his fifties with active COVID-19. Sequencing was carried out using peripheral blood. The CDR3 DNA follows: TGTGCCAGCAGACAGAGGGGGCTGCCGAACACTGAAGCTTTCTTT. Its translation is CASRQRGLPNTEAFF.